This TCR beta chain was sequenced in a study of identical twins. Findings and caveats of the study: Abundant cord blood beta clonotypes carried fewer insertions; memory repertoires showed none. Out-of-frame TCR alpha sharing in monozygotic twins exceeded recombination model predictions.

With 5 bases removed from V and 4 bases from J, the gap between germline ends came to 19 bases. The germline gives CDR1 SGHRS, CDR2 YFSETQ. The CDR3 extends over 15 amino acids. On this clonotype: The antigen remains unidentified.

TCRdb ran MiXCR on the 5' RACE reads and lists one entry per CDR3 protein. The sample holds hundreds of thousands of distinct CDR3 sequences, 21% seen once. Separately, the same data were catalogued under a study of T cells expressing NK-cell markers.

The sequencing sample was made of PBMCs. The TCR was taken from a woman aged 18 to 35 in good health. V is TRBV5-1 and J is TRBJ2-7; the D gene is possibly TRBD2 (6 bases). The CDR3 loop reads CASRGLSGEPYEQYF. CDR3 in DNA: TGCGCCAGCAGAGGGTTGTCGGGAGAACCGTACGAGCAGTACTTC.